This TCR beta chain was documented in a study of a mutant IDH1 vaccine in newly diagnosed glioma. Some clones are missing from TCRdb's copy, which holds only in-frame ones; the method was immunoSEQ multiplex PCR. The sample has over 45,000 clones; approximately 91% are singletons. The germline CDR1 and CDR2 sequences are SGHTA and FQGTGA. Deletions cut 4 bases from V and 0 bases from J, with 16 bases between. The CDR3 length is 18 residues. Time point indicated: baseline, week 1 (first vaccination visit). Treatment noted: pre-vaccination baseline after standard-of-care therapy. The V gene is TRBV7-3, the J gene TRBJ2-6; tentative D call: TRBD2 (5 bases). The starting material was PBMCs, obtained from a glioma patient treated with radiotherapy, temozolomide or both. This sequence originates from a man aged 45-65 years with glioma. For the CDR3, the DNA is TGTGCCAGCAGCTCTCTGGGTGGGAGCCTCTCTGGGGCCAACGTCCTGACTTTC. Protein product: CASSSLGGSLSGANVLTF.